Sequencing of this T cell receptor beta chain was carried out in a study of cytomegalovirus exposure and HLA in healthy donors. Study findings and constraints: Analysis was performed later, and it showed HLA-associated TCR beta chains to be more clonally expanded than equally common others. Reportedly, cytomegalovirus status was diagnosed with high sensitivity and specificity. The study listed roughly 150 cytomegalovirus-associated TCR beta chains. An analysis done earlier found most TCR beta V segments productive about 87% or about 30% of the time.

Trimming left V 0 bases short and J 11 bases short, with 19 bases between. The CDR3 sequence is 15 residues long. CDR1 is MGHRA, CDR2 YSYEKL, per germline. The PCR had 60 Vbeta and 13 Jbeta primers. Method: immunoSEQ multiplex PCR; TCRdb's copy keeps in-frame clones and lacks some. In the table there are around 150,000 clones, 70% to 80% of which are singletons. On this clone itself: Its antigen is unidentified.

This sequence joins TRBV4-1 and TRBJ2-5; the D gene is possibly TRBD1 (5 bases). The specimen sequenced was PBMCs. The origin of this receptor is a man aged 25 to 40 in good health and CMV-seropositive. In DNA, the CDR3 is TGCGCCAGCAGCCAAGATAAAGCAGGGTCGAAAGAGCAGTACTTC. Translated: CASSQDKAGSKEQYF.